This record concerns one TCR beta chain sequence. The antigen remains unidentified. The PCR ran on 60 Vbeta and 13 Jbeta primers. TCRdb keeps only in-frame clones here, not all; method: immunoSEQ multiplex PCR. In the table there are approximately 100,000 clones, roughly four fifths of which are singletons. Donors counted as nominally healthy when sampled, yet unrecorded immune exposures were likely. The CDR3 contains 13 residues. From germline, CDR1 is SQVTM and CDR2 ANQGSEA. With 6 bases clipped from V and 0 bases from J, the junction kept 4 bases outside the gene matches. The data were taken from a study of cytomegalovirus exposure and HLA in healthy donors. Regarding the study as a whole: A later analysis reported that several of the most significant clusters appeared to be linked to common viral pathogens, among them Epstein-Barr virus. There were a few CMV-associated chains whose specificity for CMV antigens was confirmed in vitro.

The chain uses TRBV29-1 and TRBJ1-2; 7 bases fit TRBD1. Sequenced sample: PBMCs. The origin of this receptor is a woman between 50 and 59 years old in good health and CMV-seropositive. The CDR3 spells CSVGDSTNYGYTF. CDR3 DNA sequence: TGCAGCGTCGGGGACAGTACTAACTATGGCTACACCTTC.